This TCR beta chain was profiled in a study of cytomegalovirus exposure and HLA in healthy donors. As for the study in general: HLA-typed donors were the source of about 90 million unique TCRs held in an early data release. Study-wide results and limits: Many donors carried some public TCRs, although rarity characterized most TCR sequences. Follow-up analysis later connected one missense variant in DCLRE1C with trimming of TCR beta V- and J-genes.

PCR primers comprised 60 Vbeta and 13 Jbeta primers. Repertoires were generated with immunoSEQ multiplex PCR, while TCRdb's copy carries only in-frame clones and drops some. The sample consists of around 160,000 clones, 70% to 85% of them appearing once. The CDR3 has 13 residues. Germline V CDR1 and CDR2: WSHSY, SAAADI. Trimming removed 8 bases from V and 7 bases from J, with 15 bases in between. Details on this clone: The antigen is unknown.

The chain carries TRBV10-2 and TRBJ2-4, with a weak D call TRBD2 (7 bases). This TCR was sampled from a man between 45 and 60 years old in good health and CMV-seropositive. The sample taken for sequencing was PBMCs. The CDR3 protein is CASSPEGGNIQYF. The CDR3 nucleotides are TGCGCCAGCTCCCCAGAGGGGGGGAACATTCAGTACTTC.